The 32 T cell receptor beta chains listed next were all sequenced from one sample in a study of cytomegalovirus exposure and HLA in healthy donors. Using immunoSEQ multiplex PCR, the repertoire was profiled, and TCRdb retains in-frame clones only, with some absent. The top ten hold approximately 2.9% of the sample, which has about 200,000 clones, about 91% seen once. The sequenced material came from PBMCs. Every receptor here comes from a young woman in good health and CMV-seronegative.

This clone occurred once. The gene calls are TRBV10-3 and TRBJ2-1; TRBD2 might be the D (5 bases). The V gene's germline CDR1 is ENHRY and CDR2 SYGVKD. This CDR3 contains 14 residues. V dropped 6 bases and J dropped 10 bases, with 19 bases sitting between them. This chain's CDR3 is CAISTKELRLEQFF. The DNA for the CDR3 is TGTGCCATCAGCACCAAAGAACTACGACTAGAGCAGTTCTTC.

V is TRBV5-1 and J is TRBJ2-3, with 8 bases fitting TRBD2. The CDR3 has 16 residues. Losses at the gene ends were 4 bases for V and 5 bases for J; bases not matched to a gene: 12. Germline V CDR1 and CDR2: SGHRS, YFSETQ. The CDR3 is CASSASPASGLDTQYF. The CDR3 DNA reads as TGCGCCAGCAGCGCCTCCCCGGCTAGCGGGCTAGATACGCAGTATTTT. Combining the CDR3 with reference TRBV5-1 and TRBJ2-3 gives the whole variable domain KAGVTQTPRYLIKTRGQQVTLSCSPISGHRSVSWYQQTPGQGLQFLFEYFSETQRNKGNFPGRFSGRQFSNSRSEMNVSTLELGDSALYLCASSASPASGLDTQYFGPGTRLTVL.

The chain uses TRBV7-6 and TRBJ2-7; the match to TRBD1 covers 7 bases. V dropped 4 bases and J dropped 0; count of bases not matched to a gene: 3. The CDR3 length is 14 residues. The V gene's germline CDR1 is SGHVS and CDR2 FNYEAQ. This CDR3 is CASSSWDSSYEQYF. The CDR3 region has the DNA TGTGCCAGCAGCTCATGGGACAGCTCCTACGAGCAGTACTTC.

This clone was observed a single time. This rearrangement joins TRBV4-3 to TRBJ2-1, with 7 bases aligning to TRBD1. With 4 bases clipped from V and 1 base from J, the junction kept 4 bases outside the gene matches. CDR3 length: 15 residues. CDR1 is LGHNA and CDR2 is YSLEER in the germline V gene. The CDR3 DNA sequence: TGCGCCAGCAGCCGAGAGACAGGGTCCTACAATGAGCAGTTCTTC. It translates to CASSRETGSYNEQFF.

The chain employs TRBV12-5 and TRBJ2-3, with D possibly matching TRBD2 (6 bases). The CDR3 runs to 14 residues. The V gene's germline CDR1 is LGHNT and CDR2 FRNRAP. The germline V and J ends were trimmed by 10 bases and 6 bases, with 20 bases remaining between them. CDR3 bases: TGTGCTAAAGGAGGGCGGACCTTAGGGGATACGCAGTATTTT. The encoded protein is CAKGGRTLGDTQYF.

This chain links TRBV4-3 with TRBJ1-3, with 10 positions matching TRBD1. The germline CDR1 and CDR2 sequences are LGHNA and YSLEER. The V segment lost 11 bases and the J segment 1 base; nucleotides outside the gene matches: 5. The CDR3 consists of 14 residues. This chain's CDR3 is CASRTGGSGNTIYF. CDR3 in DNA: TGCGCCTCCCGGACAGGGGGTTCTGGAAACACCATATATTTT.

The chain uses TRBV9 and TRBJ2-7; tentatively, D is TRBD1 (6 bases). The CDR3 is made up of 15 amino acids. CDR1 and CDR2 from the germline V gene are SGDLS and YYNGEE. The ends were cut back, 4 bases at V and 5 bases at J, with 19 bases in the middle. This chain's CDR3 is CASSPSSVGGHEQYF. CDR3 DNA sequence: TGTGCCAGCAGCCCCTCCAGCGTTGGGGGCCACGAGCAGTACTTC.

The chain uses TRBV27 and TRBJ1-1; a possible D gene is TRBD1 (6 bases). The CDR3 extends over 14 amino acids. Germline V gives CDR1 MNHEY, CDR2 SMNVEV (reference sequence). Trimming pared 0 bases from V and 7 bases from J, leaving 12 bases between. CDR3 coding DNA: TGTGCCAGCAGTTTATCGACGTTGACAGGTGAAGCTTTCTTT. This codes for CASSLSTLTGEAFF.

The chain combines TRBV6-5 with TRBJ2-1; tentative D call: TRBD2 (6 bases). Germline CDR1 MNHEY, CDR2 SVGAGI. Trimming cost V 5 bases and J 8 bases, with 19 bases left between them. This CDR3 is 15 amino acids long. CDR3: CASSLLAVASHEQFF. Written as DNA, the CDR3 is TGTGCCAGCAGTCTGTTAGCGGTGGCTTCCCATGAGCAGTTCTTC.

V gene TRBV6-1 combines with J gene TRBJ2-6; D possibly corresponds to TRBD1 (6 bases). This CDR3 has 15 amino acids. Germline V gives CDR1 MNHNS, CDR2 SASEGT. Trimming took 11 bases from V and 3 from J, leaving 17 bases between them. DNA for the CDR3: TGTGCCGTAGAACAGGGTACTGGTGGGGCCAACGTCCTGACTTTC. Translation: CAVEQGTGGANVLTF.

The genes are TRBV9 and TRBJ2-7; D unclear. The CDR3 contains 13 residues. The V end lost 0 bases, the J end lost 6 bases, and 10 bases lay between the germline ends. CDR1 and CDR2 from the germline V gene are SGDLS and YYNGEE. The CDR3 DNA reads as TGTGCCAGCAGCGTAGCAACTAATCGCGAGCAGTACTTC. Protein sequence: CASSVATNREQYF.

The chain couples TRBV4-1 to TRBJ2-1; maybe TRBD1 (5 bases). Trimming took off 4 bases at V and 1 base at J, with 17 bases between the two ends. There are 17 residues in the CDR3. CDR1 is MGHRA and CDR2 is YSYEKL in the germline V gene. CDR3 nucleotide sequence: TGCGCCAGCAGCCCCCTGGGTAGGGGCAGTTCCTACAATGAGCAGTTCTTC. This gives the protein CASSPLGRGSSYNEQFF.

The chain carries TRBV18 and TRBJ2-7; possible D gene TRBD2, 5 bases. CDR1 is KGHSH, CDR2 LQKENI, per germline. V lost 5 bases, J lost 3 bases, and 11 bases lay in between. This CDR3 comprises 13 residues. The CDR3 here is CASSADSGYEQYF. The CDR3 coding sequence is TGTGCCAGCTCAGCGGACTCCGGCTACGAGCAGTACTTC.

CDR3 coding DNA: TGTGCCAGCAGTTTCTTGGACAGTAGAGAGACCCAGTACTTC. Amino acids: CASSFLDSRETQYF. The chain is built from TRBV27 and TRBJ2-5; perhaps TRBD1 as D (6 bases). The CDR3 contains 14 residues. Germline loops: CDR1 MNHEY, CDR2 SMNVEV (reference sequence). V was shortened by 3 bases and J by 4 bases, with 12 bases between the two germline ends.

The sample holds many counts of this clone. This chain joins TRBV7-3 and TRBJ1-3, with TRBD1 as a possible D gene (5 bases). The ends were cut back, 5 bases at V and 2 bases at J, with 7 bases in the middle. The CDR3 extends over 13 amino acids. CDR1 is SGHTA and CDR2 is FQGTGA in the germline V gene. As DNA, the CDR3 is TGTGCCAGCAGCCCAGGGCCTGGAAACACCATATATTTT. Translating gives CASSPGPGNTIYF.

In DNA, the CDR3 is TGTGCCAGCAGCTTGGGGAGGATCGATACGCAGTATTTT. Protein sequence: CASSLGRIDTQYF. This chain uses TRBV7-6 with TRBJ2-3, with D maybe TRBD2 (6 bases). Germline loops: CDR1 SGHVS, CDR2 FNYEAQ. V was clipped by 3 bases and J by 6 bases, with 10 bases between them. The CDR3 length is 13 residues.

V gene TRBV7-8 combines with J gene TRBJ2-3; D is perhaps TRBD2 (6 bases). V gave up 7 bases and J gave up 1 base, with 9 bases separating them. CDR1 and CDR2 from the germline V gene are SGHVS and FQNEAQ. CDR3 size: 13 residues. The CDR3 DNA follows: TGTGCCAGCACCGAGCGGGGCACAGATACGCAGTATTTT. This codes for CASTERGTDTQYF. Looking up the rest from reference TRBV7-8 and TRBJ2-3 gives the full variable domain: GAGVSQSPRYKVAKRGQDVALRCDPISGHVSLFWYQQALGQGPEFLTYFQNEAQLDKSGLPSDRFFAERPEGSVSTLKIQRTQQEDSAVYLCASTERGTDTQYFGPGTRLTVL.

This chain uses TRBV4-1 with TRBJ2-7; TRBD2 agrees at 7 bases. Germline CDR1 is MGHRA and CDR2 is YSYEKL. V was pared by 4 bases and J by 12 bases, with 15 bases of the junction left unmatched. This CDR3 region has 14 residues. As DNA, the CDR3 is TGCGCCAGCAGCCTCCCCAATCGGGAGGCCAGATTGTACTTC. It translates to CASSLPNREARLYF.

J is TRBJ2-7 and V is TRBV11-2, with D hard to call. The CDR3 sequence is 14 residues long. CDR1 is SGHAT and CDR2 is FQNNGV in the germline V gene. Between the trimmed V and J ends, which lost 2 bases and 0 bases, there was a span of 8 bases. The CDR3 loop reads CASSLSRSSYEQYF. DNA of the CDR3: TGTGCCAGCAGCTTAAGCCGAAGCTCCTACGAGCAGTACTTC.

The chain links TRBV10-3 to TRBJ2-7; D remains unclear. The CDR3 loop spans 13 amino acids. Germline CDR1 is ENHRY and CDR2 is SYGVKD. V lost 3 bases and J lost 7, with 13 bases in between. CDR3 bases: TGTGCCATCAGTGACACTCCCCCTGTTGAGCAGTACTTC. It specifies CAISDTPPVEQYF.

This chain connects TRBV9 to TRBJ2-1, with 12 bases lining up with TRBD2. The CDR3 runs 16 residues. CDR1 SGDLS and CDR2 YYNGEE come from the germline V gene. V was clipped by 0 bases and J by 9 bases; unmatched bases: 7. The CDR3 sequence is CASSVALAGGHSEQFF. CDR3 sequence (DNA): TGTGCCAGCAGCGTAGCTCTAGCGGGAGGGCACAGTGAGCAGTTCTTC.

This clone was observed a single time. J is TRBJ1-2 and V is TRBV19; 8 bases are shared with TRBD1. Germline V CDR1 and CDR2: LNHDA, SQIVND (reference sequence). This CDR3 is 12 amino acids long. The V gene end was trimmed by 9 bases and the J gene end by 5 bases; junction bases not matched to a gene: 5. The CDR3 is CASWGQVYGYTF. CDR3 in DNA: TGTGCCAGCTGGGGACAGGTATATGGCTACACCTTC.

This chain connects TRBV7-9 to TRBJ2-1; D is perhaps TRBD2 (5 bases). Per germline, CDR1 SEHNR and CDR2 FQNEAQ (reference sequence). The V gene lost 2 bases and the J gene lost 4 bases, with 9 bases spanning the gap. CDR3 length: 14 residues. This CDR3 reads CASSLRTRYNEQFF. Here the CDR3 DNA reads TGTGCCAGCAGCTTAAGGACTCGATACAATGAGCAGTTCTTC.

The V and J genes are TRBV27 and TRBJ2-7; no clear D gene. CDR1 is MNHEY and CDR2 is SMNVEV in the germline V gene (reference sequence). This CDR3 is built from 13 residues. The germline V and J ends were trimmed by 2 bases and 3 bases, with 8 bases remaining between them. In nucleotides, the CDR3 is TGTGCCAGCAGTTTAGGGCATTACTACGAGCAGTACTTC. Translating gives CASSLGHYYEQYF.

The rearrangement uses TRBV7-2 and TRBJ2-7, with 12 bases matching TRBD2. The germline V gene has CDR1 SGHTA and CDR2 FQGNSA. The CDR3 consists of 16 residues. Trimming took 5 bases from V and 0 from J; bases not matched to a gene: 5. The CDR3 DNA reads as TGTGCCAGCAGCGCGACTAGCGGGAGCCCCTCCTACGAGCAGTACTTC. This sequence encodes CASSATSGSPSYEQYF.

The rearrangement links TRBV28 to TRBJ1-2; D might be TRBD1 (6 bases). CDR1 is MDHEN, CDR2 SYDVKM, per germline. Deletions cut 3 bases from V and 7 bases from J, with 18 bases between. The CDR3 runs 15 residues. In DNA, the CDR3 is TGTGCCAGCAGTTTCGTCGACAGGTCACAATCTGGCTACACCTTC. This sequence encodes CASSFVDRSQSGYTF.

The chain employs TRBV4-2 and TRBJ2-1; 9 positions agree with TRBD2. The V segment lost 3 bases and the J segment 5 bases; nucleotides outside the gene matches: 5. CDR1 is LGHNA, CDR2 YNFKEQ, per germline. This CDR3 is built from 15 residues. CDR3 nucleotides: TGTGCCAGCAGCCAGTCGCGGGAGGGCCACAATGAGCAGTTCTTC. Amino acid sequence: CASSQSREGHNEQFF.

The sample holds a few counts of this clone. This chain links TRBV30 with TRBJ2-1, with D perhaps matching TRBD2 (5 bases). V lost 8 bases, J lost 3 bases, and 17 bases lay in between. CDR3 length equals 14 residues. Germline lookup yields CDR1 GTSNPN and CDR2 SVGIG (reference sequence). CDR3 coding DNA: TGTGCCCGGGGTATTGGCCTCGACTACAATGAGCAGTTCTTC. Its translation: CARGIGLDYNEQFF.

The chain couples TRBV27 to TRBJ1-1; possible D gene TRBD1, 5 bases. Trimming took 5 bases from V and 4 from J, leaving 26 bases between them. Per germline, CDR1 MNHEY and CDR2 SMNVEV (reference sequence). The CDR3 runs to 18 residues. The CDR3 region is CASSDGWRAGKTGTEAFF. The CDR3 nucleotides read TGTGCCAGCAGTGACGGCTGGAGAGCAGGGAAGACGGGCACTGAAGCTTTCTTT.

A single count supports this clone. Mismatch with germline at one junction end may stem from a read error. The chain is built from TRBV27 and TRBJ2-1; 11 bases fit TRBD2. This CDR3 is built from 20 residues. Germline V gene data show CDR1 as MNHEY and CDR2 as SMNVEV (reference sequence). CDR3 sequence: CASRQGRGLAGGGLNNKQFF. The CDR3 DNA sequence: TGTGCCAGCCGACAGGGCCGGGGGCTAGCGGGGGGCGGGCTGAACAATAAGCAGTTCTTC.

CDR3 DNA: TGTGCCAGCAGCAGGACAGGGCCGAGGGAGACCCAGTACTTC. Protein sequence: CASSRTGPRETQYF. The rearrangement joins TRBV7-6 to TRBJ2-5; 8 nucleotides align to TRBD1. Germline lookup yields CDR1 SGHVS and CDR2 FNYEAQ. The CDR3 length is 14 residues. With V trimmed by 5 bases and J by 5 bases, 7 bases remained unmatched.

The chain uses TRBV2 and TRBJ2-1; 8 bases are a match to TRBD1. The germline V gene encodes CDR1 SNHLY and CDR2 FYNNEI. V was clipped by 2 bases and J by 9 bases; unmatched bases: 9. The CDR3 extends over 15 amino acids. CDR3 sequence: CASSEPDRDNGEQFF. The CDR3 DNA sequence: TGTGCCAGCAGTGAACCGGACAGGGACAATGGTGAGCAGTTCTTC.